This entry features one TCR beta chain sequence. The sample originates from a study of blood T cell repertoires in COVID-19. About the research overall: Italy, Spain and the United States were the sources of the convalescent and acute COVID-19 samples. T cells, B-cell-depleted T cells, or PBMCs provided the cDNA or gDNA that served as material.

The CDR3 length is 17 residues. V lost 3 bases and J lost 3, with 21 bases in between. Germline CDR1 and CDR2: SGHAT and FQNNGV. As handled by the study authors: How many nucleated cells were present was estimated from reference gene primer amplification. Clones were read by immunoSEQ multiplex PCR, and TCRdb kept only the in-frame ones, dropping some. V, J and clone size reflect that table, while D and trimming were determined from the DNA. Of about 180,000 clones listed, more than 85% were seen once; the top ten hold approximately 0.5%. The V and J genes are TRBV11-2 and TRBJ2-7; perhaps TRBD2 as D (6 bases). Sequenced: peripheral blood. The origin of this receptor is a man aged 45-65 years with acute or convalescent COVID-19. Here the CDR3 reads CASSFSLVGGTNYEQYF. CDR3 nucleotides: TGTGCCAGCAGCTTTAGCTTGGTTGGCGGGACCAACTACGAGCAGTACTTC.